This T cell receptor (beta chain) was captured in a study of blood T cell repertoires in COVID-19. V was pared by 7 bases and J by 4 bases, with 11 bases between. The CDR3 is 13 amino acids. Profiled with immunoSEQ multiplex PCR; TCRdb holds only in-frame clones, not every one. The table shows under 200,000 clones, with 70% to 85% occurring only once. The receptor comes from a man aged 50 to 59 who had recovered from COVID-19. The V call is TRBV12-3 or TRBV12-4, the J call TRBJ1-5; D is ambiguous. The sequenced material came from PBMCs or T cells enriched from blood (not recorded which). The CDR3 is CASTPTENQPQHF. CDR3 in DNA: TGTGCCAGCACCCCCACGGAGAATCAGCCCCAGCATTTT.